The 27 T cell receptor beta chains below come from one sample, sequenced in a study of long-term antiretroviral therapy in people with HIV. Runs used v3.0 of the immunoSEQ assay and were done at survey level. TCRdb's table, derived via immunoSEQ multiplex PCR, lists solely in-frame clones and lacks some. Of 45,000 to 50,000 clones listed, around 80% are singletons. The material sequenced was unsorted PBMCs, taken 0.8 years after starting antiretroviral therapy. The receptors shown here come from a woman in her late teens or twenties with HIV.

The CDR3 bases are TGCGCCAGCAGCTTGGTTCTGGGCCCCAGCACAGATACGCAGTATTTT. Its protein is CASSLVLGPSTDTQYF. This chain uses TRBV5-1 with TRBJ2-3, with unresolved D. Germline CDR1 reads SGHRS; CDR2 reads YFSETQ. The germline V and J ends were trimmed by 0 bases and 0 bases, with 11 bases remaining between them. CDR3 length equals 16 residues.

The chain joins TRBV7-2 to TRBJ2-5; 7 nucleotides line up with TRBD2. The CDR3 consists of 15 residues. V gave up 1 base and J gave up 7 bases; unmatched junction bases: 9. Per the germline V gene, CDR1 is SGHTA and CDR2 is FQGNSA. Here the CDR3 DNA reads TGTGCCAGCAGCTTAGATCTCGGGGGGAGAGGGACCCAGTACTTC. Translated, it gives CASSLDLGGRGTQYF.

This clone has a single count. The chain links TRBV25-1 to TRBJ1-1, with TRBD1 as a possible D gene (5 bases). The CDR3 is 12 amino acids. V was cut by 0 bases and J by 10 bases, with 9 bases left in between. Germline V gene sequence: CDR1 MGHDK, CDR2 SYGVNS. CDR3: CASSEYRVGAFF. In DNA, the CDR3 is TGTGCCAGCAGTGAATACAGGGTCGGAGCTTTCTTT. Based on the CDR3 plus reference TRBV25-1 and TRBJ1-1, the full variable domain is EADIYQTPRYLVIGTGKKITLECSQTMGHDKMYWYQQDPGMELHLIHYSYGVNSTEKGDLSSESTVSRIRTEHFPLTLESARPSHTSQYLCASSEYRVGAFFGQGTRLTVV.

V gene TRBV7-2 combines with J gene TRBJ2-2, with D hard to call. CDR3 size: 15 residues. CDR1 is SGHTA, CDR2 FQGNSA, per germline. Trimming pared 1 base from V and 8 bases from J, leaving 14 bases between. As DNA, the CDR3 is TGTGCCAGCAGCTTAGTGGTGGGCAGGATGGGGGAGCTGTTTTTT. Protein sequence: CASSLVVGRMGELFF.

This clone counts as medium-sized (0.01 to 0.1%). This chain uses TRBV7-2 with TRBJ2-1; D call uncertain. The V gene's germline CDR1 is SGHTA and CDR2 FQGNSA. This CDR3 spans 15 amino acids. The V and J ends lost 0 bases and 3 bases respectively, with 9 bases between them. The CDR3 bases are TGTGCCAGCAGCTTAGCACCGGTTTACTACAATGAGCAGTTCTTC. Its translation is CASSLAPVYYNEQFF.

The rearrangement joins TRBV2 to TRBJ2-5; D is possibly TRBD1 (6 bases). Trimming cost V 8 bases and J 2 bases, with 12 bases left between them. Germline-derived CDR1 and CDR2 are SNHLY and FYNNEI. This CDR3 has 13 residues. Here the CDR3 DNA reads TGTGCCAGCCTCGCGGACAGACAAGAGACCCAGTACTTC. It codes for CASLADRQETQYF.

The chain recombines TRBV15 with TRBJ2-1; a weak D match, TRBD2 (5 bases). This CDR3 has 16 amino acids. Germline-derived CDR1 and CDR2 are LNHNV and YYDKDF (reference sequence). Trimming pared 0 bases from V and 2 bases from J, leaving 11 bases between. The CDR3 region has the DNA TGTGCCACCAGCAGAGATAGAGCGGAGACCTACAATGAGCAGTTCTTC. Its translation is CATSRDRAETYNEQFF.

The chain combines TRBV27 with TRBJ2-6; the D is unclear. The V end was cut by 2 bases, the J end by 0 bases, with 5 bases between. Germline V gives CDR1 MNHEY, CDR2 SMNVEV (reference sequence). There are 15 residues in the CDR3. CDR3 amino acids: CASSLRVSGANVLTF. As DNA, the CDR3 is TGTGCCAGCAGTTTAAGGGTCTCTGGGGCCAACGTCCTGACTTTC.

The gene calls are TRBV15 and TRBJ1-3; TRBD1 matches at 7 bases. Trimming took 5 bases from V and 0 from J; bases not matched to a gene: 10. The CDR3 is 17 amino acids. CDR1 and CDR2 (germline): LNHNV, YYDKDF (reference sequence). CDR3 nucleotide sequence: TGTGCCACCAGCGGGGAGAGGGGACAGAGCTCTGGAAACACCATATATTTT. Amino acid sequence: CATSGERGQSSGNTIYF.

The V gene is TRBV18, the J gene TRBJ2-5; D gene uncertain. V lost 0 bases to trimming and J lost 0 bases, with 8 bases between them. The CDR3 totals 15 residues. CDR1 is KGHSH, CDR2 LQKENI, per germline. The CDR3: CASSPPGFYQETQYF. In nucleotides, the CDR3 is TGTGCCAGCTCACCACCGGGCTTCTACCAAGAGACCCAGTACTTC.

The chain employs TRBV5-1 and TRBJ2-1; D gene uncertain. The germline CDR1 and CDR2 sequences are SGHRS and YFSETQ. The CDR3 covers 15 residues. Between the trimmed V and J ends, which lost 4 bases and 0 bases, there was a span of 11 bases. The CDR3 reads CASSPAISSYNEQFF. The CDR3 DNA sequence: TGCGCCAGCAGCCCAGCGATCAGCTCCTACAATGAGCAGTTCTTC.

This chain uses TRBV6-6 with TRBJ1-5; maybe TRBD1 (5 bases). Germline-derived CDR1 and CDR2 are MNHNY and SVGAGI (reference sequence). The CDR3 is made up of 16 amino acids. The V and J ends lost 0 bases and 7 bases respectively, with 16 bases between them. This CDR3 is CASSYSEGRKRQPQHF. DNA for the CDR3: TGTGCCAGCAGTTACTCCGAGGGGAGAAAACGGCAGCCCCAGCATTTT.

The chain carries TRBV10-3 and TRBJ2-3, with 12 bases fitting TRBD2. The CDR3 is 16 residues long. Trimming took 9 bases from V and 0 from J; bases not matched to a gene: 7. Germline CDR1 and CDR2: ENHRY and SYGVKD. This CDR3 is CAIQTSGRTSTDTQYF. CDR3 DNA sequence: TGTGCCATTCAGACTAGCGGGAGAACTAGCACAGATACGCAGTATTTT.

The chain recombines TRBV10-3 with TRBJ2-5, with 9 bases matching TRBD2. CDR1 and CDR2 from the germline V gene are ENHRY and SYGVKD. The length of the CDR3 is 15 residues. V gave up 4 bases and J gave up 2 bases; unmatched junction bases: 5. The CDR3 nucleotides read TGTGCCATCAGTGTAGGAGCGGGAGGTCAAGAGACCCAGTACTTC. Protein sequence: CAISVGAGGQETQYF.

The chain links TRBV19 to TRBJ2-3, with 8 bases lining up with TRBD1. J lost 2 bases, V lost 5 bases, and 9 bases had no gene match. This CDR3 has 16 residues. Germline lookup yields CDR1 LNHDA and CDR2 SQIVND (reference sequence). The CDR3 here is CASSLTRDRSTDTQYF. DNA of the CDR3: TGTGCCAGTAGTCTAACGAGGGACAGGTCCACAGATACGCAGTATTTT.

This clone was seen only once. CDR3 sequence (DNA): TGTGCCAGCAGCTTTACAGCGAACACTAACTATGGCTACACCTTC. This gives the protein CASSFTANTNYGYTF. The rearrangement links TRBV7-8 to TRBJ1-2; D unresolved. CDR3 size: 15 residues. Germline CDR1 SGHVS, CDR2 FQNEAQ. The V end was cut by 3 bases, the J end by 0 bases, with 11 bases between.

This clone was observed a handful of times. The chain employs TRBV9 and TRBJ1-2, with 8 positions matching TRBD1. CDR3 size: 17 residues. Germline V gives CDR1 SGDLS, CDR2 YYNGEE. V was clipped by 3 bases and J by 2 bases; unmatched bases: 12. The CDR3 DNA is TGTGCCAGCAGCGGATATAGAGCAGGGGGCACCAACTATGGCTACACCTTC. This sequence encodes CASSGYRAGGTNYGYTF.

This clone was picked up one time. A junction boundary mismatches the germline segment, possibly from a read error. The chain carries TRBV7-3 and TRBJ2-3, with 14 positions matching TRBD2. The CDR3 runs to 16 residues. Looked up from germline, CDR1 is SGHTA and CDR2 is FQGTGA. As DNA, the CDR3 is TGTGCCAGCAGCGTAACGGGACTAGCGGGAGTGGATACGCAGTATTTT. It translates to CASSVTGLAGVDTQYF.

The V and J genes are TRBV6-1 and TRBJ2-3, with D possibly TRBD2 on 5 matching bases. The CDR3 sequence is 13 residues long. Germline values: CDR1 MNHNS, CDR2 SASEGT. With 5 bases removed from V and 5 bases from J, the gap between germline ends came to 11 bases. The CDR3 DNA sequence: TGTGCCAGCAGTTCTTTAAGCGGAGATACGCAGTATTTT. This codes for CASSSLSGDTQYF.

The chain combines TRBV19 with TRBJ2-7, with 10 bases aligning to TRBD2. Trimming cost V 6 bases and J 5 bases; bases outside gene matches: 16. The CDR3 extends over 17 amino acids. CDR1 is LNHDA and CDR2 is SQIVND in the germline V gene (reference sequence). CDR3: CASSRYITGTSADEQYF. In DNA form, the CDR3 reads TGTGCCAGTAGCCGATATATAACCGGGACTAGCGCGGACGAGCAGTACTTC.

This chain connects TRBV7-3 to TRBJ2-1, with D possibly matching TRBD2 (5 bases). This CDR3 is built from 13 residues. The germline CDR1 and CDR2 sequences are SGHTA and FQGTGA. V gave up 6 bases and J gave up 7 bases, with 13 bases separating them. The DNA for the CDR3 is TGTGCCAGCAGAAATGTCGGGGTTAATGAGCAGTTCTTC. Protein product: CASRNVGVNEQFF.

J is TRBJ1-1 and V is TRBV28; D is perhaps TRBD1 (5 bases). The CDR3 loop spans 13 amino acids. The V end lost 6 bases, the J end lost 4 bases, and 12 bases lay between the germline ends. CDR1 and CDR2 from the germline V gene are MDHEN and SYDVKM. Here the CDR3 DNA reads TGTGCCAGCAGGCTCAGGGTGAGCACTGAAGCTTTCTTT. Translating it yields CASRLRVSTEAFF.

The V call is TRBV7-9, the J call TRBJ2-7, with D possibly TRBD1 on 6 matching bases. V dropped 5 bases and J dropped 4 bases, with 9 bases sitting between them. The CDR3 has 12 amino acids. In germline, CDR1 is SEHNR, CDR2 FQNEAQ (reference sequence). The DNA for the CDR3 is TGTGCCAGCAGCGTTGGACAGTACGAGCAGTACTTC. It translates to CASSVGQYEQYF. The full variable domain, with the rest looked up from reference TRBV7-9 and TRBJ2-7, is DTGVSQNPRHKITKRGQNVTFRCDPISEHNRLYWYRQTLGQGPEFLTYFQNEAQLEKSRLLSDRFSAERPKGSFSTLEIQRTEQGDSAMYLCASSVGQYEQYFGPGTRLTVT.

This clone has a single count. The genes are TRBV5-5 and TRBJ2-6; no clear D. The CDR3 runs to 17 residues. The germline gives CDR1 SGHKS, CDR2 YYEKEE (reference sequence). Trimming cost V 5 bases and J 2 bases, with 17 bases left between them. The CDR3 DNA sequence: TGTGCCAGCAGTCCGGACGACCGTCCTACTGGGGCCAACGTCCTGACTTTC. Amino acids: CASSPDDRPTGANVLTF.

The chain recombines TRBV27 with TRBJ1-2, with D unclear. Germline V gene data show CDR1 as MNHEY and CDR2 as SMNVEV (reference sequence). The CDR3 extends over 14 amino acids. Trimming shortened V by 5 bases and J by 2 bases, and 12 bases separated the two germline ends. CDR3 protein: CASSTAPLNYGYTF. The DNA for the CDR3 is TGTGCCAGCAGTACGGCCCCCCTCAACTATGGCTACACCTTC.

This sequence joins TRBV19 and TRBJ2-3; unclear D gene. The V gene lost 2 bases and the J gene lost 2 bases, with 8 bases spanning the gap. CDR3 length: 14 residues. The V gene's germline CDR1 is LNHDA and CDR2 SQIVND (reference sequence). CDR3 in amino acids: CASSIKTLTDTQYF. CDR3 nucleotides: TGTGCCAGTAGTATAAAGACACTCACAGATACGCAGTATTTT.

This clone was picked up a small number of times. CDR3 residues: CASSLGGGQGYTF. CDR3 nucleotide sequence: TGTGCCAGCAGCTTGGGGGGCGGTCAGGGCTACACCTTC. The genes are TRBV5-4 and TRBJ1-2; possibly TRBD1 for D (5 bases). V shed 0 bases and J shed 8 bases, with 11 bases lying between them. Germline V CDR1 and CDR2: SGHNT, YYREEE (reference sequence). The CDR3 has 13 amino acids.